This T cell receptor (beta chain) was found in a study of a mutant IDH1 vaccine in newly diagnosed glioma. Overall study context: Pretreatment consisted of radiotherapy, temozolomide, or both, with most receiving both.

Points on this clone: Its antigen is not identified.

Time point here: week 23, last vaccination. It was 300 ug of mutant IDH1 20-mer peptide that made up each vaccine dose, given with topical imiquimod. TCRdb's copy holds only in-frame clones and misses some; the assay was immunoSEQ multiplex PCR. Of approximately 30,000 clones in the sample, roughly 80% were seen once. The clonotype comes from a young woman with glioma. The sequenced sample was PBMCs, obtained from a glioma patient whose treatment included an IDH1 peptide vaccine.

This chain's CDR3 is CSVGGPNTEAFF. The CDR3 coding sequence is TGCAGCGTTGGGGGACCGAACACTGAAGCTTTCTTT. This sequence joins TRBV29-1 and TRBJ1-1, with D perhaps TRBD1 (5 bases). V was trimmed by 4 bases and J by 1 base, leaving 7 bases between them. CDR3 length equals 12 residues. The germline V gene has CDR1 SQVTM and CDR2 ANQGSEA. Based on the CDR3 plus reference TRBV29-1 and TRBJ1-1, the full variable domain is SAVISQKPSRDICQRGTSLTIQCQVDSQVTMMFWYRQQPGQSLTLIATANQGSEATYESGFVIDKFPISRPNLTFSTLTVSNMSPEDSSIYLCSVGGPNTEAFFGQGTRLTVV.